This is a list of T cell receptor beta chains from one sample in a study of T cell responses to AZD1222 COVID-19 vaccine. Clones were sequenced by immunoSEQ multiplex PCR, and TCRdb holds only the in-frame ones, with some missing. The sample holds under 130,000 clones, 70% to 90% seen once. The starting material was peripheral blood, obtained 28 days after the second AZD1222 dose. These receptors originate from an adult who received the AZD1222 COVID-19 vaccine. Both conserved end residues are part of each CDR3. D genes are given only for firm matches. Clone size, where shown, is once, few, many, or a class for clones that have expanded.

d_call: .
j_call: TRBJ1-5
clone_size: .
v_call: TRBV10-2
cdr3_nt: TGCGCCAGCAGTCTTACTAAGGGGCCCCAGCATTTT
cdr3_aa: CASSLTKGPQHF

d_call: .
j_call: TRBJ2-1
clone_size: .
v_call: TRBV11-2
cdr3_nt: TGTGCCAGCAGCAGCGTTGATGAGCAGTTCTTC
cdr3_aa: CASSSVDEQFF

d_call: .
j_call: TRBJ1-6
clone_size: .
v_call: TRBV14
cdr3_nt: TGTGCCAGCAGCCAAGTTCTAGGAGTTAATTCACCCCTCCACTTT
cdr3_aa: CASSQVLGVNSPLHF

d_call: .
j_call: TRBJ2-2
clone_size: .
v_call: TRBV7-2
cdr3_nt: TGTGCCAGCAACCGGGACTCCACCGGGGAGCTGTTTTTT
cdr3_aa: CASNRDSTGELFF

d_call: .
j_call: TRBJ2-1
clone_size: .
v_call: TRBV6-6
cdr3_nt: TGTGCCAGCAGTTACAAGCTCTACAATGAGCAGTTCTTC
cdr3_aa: CASSYKLYNEQFF

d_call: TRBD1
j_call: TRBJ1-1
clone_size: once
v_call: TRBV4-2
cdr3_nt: TGTGCCAGCAGCCAAGAGACAGGGGCGAACACTGAAGCTTTCTTT
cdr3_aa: CASSQETGANTEAFF

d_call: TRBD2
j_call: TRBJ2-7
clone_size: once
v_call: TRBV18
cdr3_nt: TGTGCCAGCTCACCATCAGGACTAGCGGGGTCGGGCTCCTACGAGCAGTACTTC
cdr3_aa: CASSPSGLAGSGSYEQYF

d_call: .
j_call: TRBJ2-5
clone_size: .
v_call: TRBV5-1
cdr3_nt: TGCGCCAGCAGCTTTATGGACCCGTACCAAGAGACCCAGTACTTC
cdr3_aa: CASSFMDPYQETQYF

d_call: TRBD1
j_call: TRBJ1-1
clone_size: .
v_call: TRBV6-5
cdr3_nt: TGTGCCAGCAGTAGGACAGGGAGAGGAGCTGAAGCTTTCTTT
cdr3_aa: CASSRTGRGAEAFF

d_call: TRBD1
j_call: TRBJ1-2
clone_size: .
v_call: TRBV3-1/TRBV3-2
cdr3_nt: TGTGCCAGCAGCCAAGCGACAGGGGGCTTCGGGGGCTACACCTTC
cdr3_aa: CASSQATGGFGGYTF

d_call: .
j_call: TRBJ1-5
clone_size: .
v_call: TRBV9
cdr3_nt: TGTGCCAGCAGCGTAGGCTTGGGCAGGAATCAGCCCCAGCATTTT
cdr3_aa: CASSVGLGRNQPQHF

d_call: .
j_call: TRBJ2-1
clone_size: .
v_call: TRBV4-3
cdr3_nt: TGCGCCAGCAGCCAAGATCTGGAGGGGGGTTACAATGAGCAGTTCTTC
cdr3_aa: CASSQDLEGGYNEQFF

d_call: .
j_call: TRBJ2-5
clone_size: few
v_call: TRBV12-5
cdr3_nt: TGTGCTAGTGCTTCCACTCTCGAGACCCAGTACTTC
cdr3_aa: CASASTLETQYF

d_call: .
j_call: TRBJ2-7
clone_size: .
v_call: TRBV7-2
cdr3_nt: TGTGCCAGCAGCTTAGCTCCCTCCCCCTACGAGCAGTACTTC
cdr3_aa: CASSLAPSPYEQYF

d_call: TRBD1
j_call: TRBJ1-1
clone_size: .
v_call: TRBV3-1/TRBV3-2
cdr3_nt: TGTGCCAGCAGCGGACAGGCGGGCACTGAAGCTTTCTTT
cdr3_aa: CASSGQAGTEAFF

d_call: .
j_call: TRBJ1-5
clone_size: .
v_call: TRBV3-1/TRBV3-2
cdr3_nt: TGTGCCAGCAGCAACGGACTTAATAGCAATCAGCCCCAGCATTTT
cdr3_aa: CASSNGLNSNQPQHF

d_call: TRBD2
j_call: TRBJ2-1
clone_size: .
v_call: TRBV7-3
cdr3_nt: TGTGCCAGCAGCTTAAAAGACGGGAGGGCCGGTAATGAGCAGTTCTTC
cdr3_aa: CASSLKDGRAGNEQFF

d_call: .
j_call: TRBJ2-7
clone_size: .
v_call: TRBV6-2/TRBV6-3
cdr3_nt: TGTGCCAGCAGTTACAGTAAGCGCGACTTCTACGAGCAGTACTTC
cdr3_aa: CASSYSKRDFYEQYF

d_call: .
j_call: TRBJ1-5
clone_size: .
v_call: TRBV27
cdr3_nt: TGTGCCAGCAGCTACGACAGGAACAATCAGCCCCAGCATTTT
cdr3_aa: CASSYDRNNQPQHF

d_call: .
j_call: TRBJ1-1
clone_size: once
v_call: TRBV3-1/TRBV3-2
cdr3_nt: TGTGCCAGCAGCCAAGAGGCGAGTGAAGCTTTCTTT
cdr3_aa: CASSQEASEAFF

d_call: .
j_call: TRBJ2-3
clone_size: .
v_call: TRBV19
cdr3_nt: TGTGCCAGTAGTGGGGCCAGCGTGGGCACAGATACGCAGTATTTT
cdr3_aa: CASSGASVGTDTQYF

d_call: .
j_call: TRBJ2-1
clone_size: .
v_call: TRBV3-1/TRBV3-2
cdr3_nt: TGTGCCAGCAGCTCTTATACCGGGAGCACGGAATTCAATGAGCAGTTCTTC
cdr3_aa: CASSSYTGSTEFNEQFF

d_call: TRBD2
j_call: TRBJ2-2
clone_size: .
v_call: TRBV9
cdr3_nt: TGTGCCAGCAGCGTAGCCAGCGGGGGGACCGGGGAGCTGTTTTTT
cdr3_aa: CASSVASGGTGELFF

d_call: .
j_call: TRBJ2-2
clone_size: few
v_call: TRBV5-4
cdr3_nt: TGTGCCAGCACCGGGGGTCCGGGACAACTTAACACCGGGGAGCTGTTTTTT
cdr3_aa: CASTGGPGQLNTGELFF

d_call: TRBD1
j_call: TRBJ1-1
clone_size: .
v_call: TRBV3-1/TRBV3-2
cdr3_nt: TGTGCCAGCAGCCAAGATTCAGGGGGCAGGTCTGAAGCTTTCTTT
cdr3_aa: CASSQDSGGRSEAFF